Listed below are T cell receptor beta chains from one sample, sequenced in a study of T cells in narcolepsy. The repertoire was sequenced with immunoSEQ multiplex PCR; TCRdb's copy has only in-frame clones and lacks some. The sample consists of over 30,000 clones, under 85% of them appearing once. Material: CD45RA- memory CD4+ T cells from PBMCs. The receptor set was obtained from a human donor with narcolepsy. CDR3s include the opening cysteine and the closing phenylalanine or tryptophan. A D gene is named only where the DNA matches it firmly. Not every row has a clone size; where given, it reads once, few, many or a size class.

CDR3: CASSWDTGELFF
DNA: TGCGCCAGCAGCTGGGACACCGGGGAGCTGTTTTTT
D: -
J: TRBJ2-2
V: TRBV5-1
size: -

CDR3: CASSFRDRALLHF
DNA: TGTGCCAGCAGCTTCCGGGACAGGGCCCTTCTCCACTTT
D: TRBD1
J: TRBJ1-6
V: TRBV7-2
size: once

CDR3: CASSYSGASGNTIYF
DNA: TGTGCCAGCAGTTACTCAGGGGCCTCTGGAAACACCATATATTTT
D: -
J: TRBJ1-3
V: TRBV6-5
size: -

CDR3: CASSLRPNRGRGSEAFF
DNA: TGTGCCAGCAGTTTAAGACCTAACCGGGGGAGGGGCTCTGAAGCTTTCTTT
D: -
J: TRBJ1-1
V: TRBV27
size: -

CDR3: CSALGVSEAFF
DNA: TGCAGTGCCCTAGGGGTCTCTGAAGCTTTCTTT
D: -
J: TRBJ1-1
V: TRBV20-1
size: -

CDR3: CSVEEGGRMNTEAFF
DNA: TGCAGCGTTGAAGAGGGGGGAAGGATGAACACTGAAGCTTTCTTT
D: -
J: TRBJ1-1
V: TRBV29-1
size: -

CDR3: CASGRGGGYGYTF
DNA: TGTGCCAGCGGCAGGGGGGGAGGCTATGGCTACACCTTC
D: TRBD1
J: TRBJ1-2
V: TRBV28
size: -

CDR3: CASSQGSSGEQYF
DNA: TGTGCCAGCAGCCAGGGATCTTCGGGGGAGCAGTACTTC
D: -
J: TRBJ2-7
V: TRBV7-3
size: -

CDR3: CAISGTNEKLFF
DNA: TGTGCCATCAGCGGGACTAATGAAAAACTGTTTTTT
D: -
J: TRBJ1-4
V: TRBV10-3
size: few

CDR3: CASSAQLAGNTDKQYF
DNA: TGTGCCAGCAGCGCCCAACTAGCGGGGAACACAGATAAGCAGTATTTT
D: TRBD2
J: TRBJ2-3
V: TRBV9
size: -

CDR3: CASSPRQGGMNTEAFF
DNA: TGTGCCAGCTCACCTCGACAGGGCGGTATGAACACTGAAGCTTTCTTT
D: TRBD1
J: TRBJ1-1
V: TRBV18
size: -

CDR3: CASTTSGQSPSYYNEQFF
DNA: TGTGCCAGTACCACTTCCGGGCAGAGCCCGAGCTATTACAATGAGCAGTTCTTC
D: -
J: TRBJ2-1
V: TRBV19
size: -

CDR3: CASSVDGYSGNTIYF
DNA: TGTGCCAGCAGCGTAGATGGGTACTCTGGAAACACCATATATTTT
D: -
J: TRBJ1-3
V: TRBV9
size: once

CDR3: CASTRPAGPHEQYF
DNA: TGTGCCAGCACCAGACCTGCTGGACCCCACGAGCAGTACTTC
D: -
J: TRBJ2-7
V: TRBV5-5
size: -

CDR3: CASSLDGARGEKLFF
DNA: TGTGCCAGCAGCTTGGATGGGGCCCGCGGTGAAAAACTGTTTTTT
D: -
J: TRBJ1-4
V: TRBV5-4
size: -

CDR3: CASSVGTLLNNEQFF
DNA: TGTGCCAGCAGCGTAGGGACCCTTCTGAACAATGAGCAGTTCTTC
D: -
J: TRBJ2-1
V: TRBV9
size: once

CDR3: CASSLLGPGGEQYF
DNA: TGTGCCAGCAGCCTTCTCGGACCCGGAGGCGAGCAGTACTTC
D: -
J: TRBJ2-7
V: TRBV6-6
size: -

CDR3: CASSFPAIRNYGYTF
DNA: TGTGCCAGCAGCTTTCCCGCGATAAGAAACTATGGCTACACCTTC
D: -
J: TRBJ1-2
V: TRBV7-9
size: once

CDR3: CASSYSMNTEAFF
DNA: TGTGCCAGCAGTTACTCGATGAACACTGAAGCTTTCTTT
D: -
J: TRBJ1-1
V: TRBV6-5
size: -

CDR3: CASSQVAGGPETQYF
DNA: TGTGCCAGCAGCCAAGTTGCGGGGGGGCCAGAGACCCAGTACTTC
D: TRBD2
J: TRBJ2-5
V: TRBV4-2
size: -

CDR3: CASSLLPGRGDTDTQYF
DNA: TGTGCCAGCAGCCTCCTCCCCGGGCGGGGGGACACAGATACGCAGTATTTT
D: TRBD2
J: TRBJ2-3
V: TRBV11-3
size: -

CDR3: CASSPGQGRQYF
DNA: TGTGCCAGCAGCCCCGGACAGGGGAGGCAGTACTTC
D: TRBD1
J: TRBJ2-7
V: TRBV6-5
size: -

CDR3: CASSPGQVPYYGYTF
DNA: TGTGCCAGCAGCCCGGGACAGGTCCCTTACTATGGCTACACCTTC
D: TRBD1
J: TRBJ1-2
V: TRBV5-6
size: -

CDR3: CASSLSQESSYEQYF
DNA: TGTGCCAGCAGTTTGTCCCAGGAGAGCTCCTACGAGCAGTACTTC
D: -
J: TRBJ2-7
V: TRBV27
size: -

CDR3: CASRGTGEHTQYF
DNA: TGCGCCAGCAGGGGGACAGGGGAACATACGCAGTATTTT
D: TRBD1
J: TRBJ2-3
V: TRBV10-2
size: -

CDR3: CASSQEGPGGYQPQHF
DNA: TGTGCCAGCAGCCAGGAAGGGCCGGGAGGGTATCAGCCCCAGCATTTT
D: -
J: TRBJ1-5
V: TRBV4-2
size: -

CDR3: CSVGGTSGNEQFF
DNA: TGCAGCGTTGGGGGGACAAGCGGAAATGAGCAGTTCTTC
D: -
J: TRBJ2-1
V: TRBV29-1
size: -

CDR3: CASSPQGTASYNEQFF
DNA: TGTGCCAGCTCACCGCAAGGGACAGCCTCCTACAATGAGCAGTTCTTC
D: TRBD1
J: TRBJ2-1
V: TRBV18
size: -

CDR3: CASRARRSPNQPQHF
DNA: TGTGCCAGTAGGGCGAGGCGGAGCCCAAATCAGCCCCAGCATTTT
D: -
J: TRBJ1-5
V: TRBV19
size: -

CDR3: CASSLAAGNQPQHF
DNA: TGTGCCAGCAGCTTAGCAGCAGGGAATCAGCCCCAGCATTTT
D: -
J: TRBJ1-5
V: TRBV7-9
size: -

CDR3: CASSTRTAVNTEAFF
DNA: TGTGCCAGCAGCACCAGGACCGCCGTGAACACTGAAGCTTTCTTT
D: -
J: TRBJ1-1
V: TRBV5-4
size: -